The text below deals with one T cell receptor (beta chain). Its antigen remains unidentified. This specimen comes from a study of cytomegalovirus exposure and HLA in healthy donors. Findings and limits, study-wide: Per a prior analysis, the majority of TCR beta V segments were productive roughly 87% or roughly 30% of the time.

Germline loops: CDR1 GTSNPN, CDR2 SVGIG (reference sequence). The CDR3 consists of 13 residues. V shed 3 bases and J 2 bases; nucleotides not matched to a gene: 1. The PCR contained 60 Vbeta and 13 Jbeta primers. Some clones are missing from TCRdb's copy, which holds only in-frame ones; the method was immunoSEQ multiplex PCR. Of about 160,000 clones listed, roughly 84% are singletons. The rearrangement links TRBV30 to TRBJ2-1; 7 nucleotides agree with TRBD2. This sequence originates from a boy aged 2 to 9 in good health and CMV-seronegative. Specimen: PBMCs. CDR3 nucleotide sequence: TGTGCCTGGAGCGGGGGGACCTACAATGAGCAGTTCTTC. This encodes CAWSGGTYNEQFF. Drawing the rest from reference TRBV30 and TRBJ2-1, the complete variable domain is SQTIHQWPATLVQPVGSPLSLECTVEGTSNPNLYWYRQAAGRGLQLLFYSVGIGQISSEVPQNLSASRPQDRQFILSSKKLLLSDSGFYLCAWSGGTYNEQFFGPGTRLTVL.